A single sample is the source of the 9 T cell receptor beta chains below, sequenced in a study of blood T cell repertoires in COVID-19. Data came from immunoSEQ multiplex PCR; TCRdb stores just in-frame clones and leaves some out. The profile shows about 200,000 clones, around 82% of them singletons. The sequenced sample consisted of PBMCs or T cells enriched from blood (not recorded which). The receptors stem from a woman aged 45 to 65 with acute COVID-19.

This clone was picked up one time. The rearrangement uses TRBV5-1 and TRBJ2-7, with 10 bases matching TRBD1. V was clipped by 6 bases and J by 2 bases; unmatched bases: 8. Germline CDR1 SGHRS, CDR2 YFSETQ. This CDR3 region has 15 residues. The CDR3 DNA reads TGCGCCAGCACCCCCGGGACAGGGGTGACCTACGAGCAGTACGTC. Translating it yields CASTPGTGVTYEQYV.

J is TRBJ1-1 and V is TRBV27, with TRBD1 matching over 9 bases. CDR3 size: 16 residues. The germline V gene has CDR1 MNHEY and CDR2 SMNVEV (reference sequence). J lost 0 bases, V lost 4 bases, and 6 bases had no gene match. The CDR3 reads CASSSQQGAVNTEAFF. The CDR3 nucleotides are TGTGCCAGCAGTTCTCAACAGGGGGCCGTGAACACTGAAGCTTTCTTT.

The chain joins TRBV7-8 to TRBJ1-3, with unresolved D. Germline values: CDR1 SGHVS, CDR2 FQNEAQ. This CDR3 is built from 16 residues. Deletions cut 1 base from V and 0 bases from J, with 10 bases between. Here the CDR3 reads CASSLVAQSSGNTIYF. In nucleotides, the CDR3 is TGTGCCAGCAGCTTAGTAGCCCAAAGCTCTGGAAACACCATATATTTT.

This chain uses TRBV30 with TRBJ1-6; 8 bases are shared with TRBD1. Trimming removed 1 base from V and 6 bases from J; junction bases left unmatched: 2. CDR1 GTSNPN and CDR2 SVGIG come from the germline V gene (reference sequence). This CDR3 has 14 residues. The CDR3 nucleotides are TGTGCCTGGAGTGCAGGGGGCTTTAATTCACCCCTCCACTTT. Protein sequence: CAWSAGGFNSPLHF.

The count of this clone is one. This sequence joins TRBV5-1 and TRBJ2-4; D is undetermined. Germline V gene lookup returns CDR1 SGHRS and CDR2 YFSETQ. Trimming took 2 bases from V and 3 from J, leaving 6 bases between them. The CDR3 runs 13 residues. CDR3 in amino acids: CASSFPGKNIQYF. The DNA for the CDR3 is TGCGCCAGCAGCTTCCCGGGCAAAAACATTCAGTACTTC.

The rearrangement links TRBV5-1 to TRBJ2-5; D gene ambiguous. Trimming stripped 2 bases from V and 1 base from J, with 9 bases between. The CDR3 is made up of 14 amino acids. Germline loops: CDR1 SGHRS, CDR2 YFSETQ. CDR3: CASSLGGTQETQYF. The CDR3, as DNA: TGCGCCAGCAGCTTAGGCGGAACCCAAGAGACCCAGTACTTC.

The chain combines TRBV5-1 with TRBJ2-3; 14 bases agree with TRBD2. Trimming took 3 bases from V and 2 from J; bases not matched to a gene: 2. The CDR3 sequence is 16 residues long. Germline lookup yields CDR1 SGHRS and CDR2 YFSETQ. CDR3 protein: CASSSGLAGVTDTQYF. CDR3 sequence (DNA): TGCGCCAGCAGCTCGGGACTAGCGGGGGTCACAGATACGCAGTATTTT.

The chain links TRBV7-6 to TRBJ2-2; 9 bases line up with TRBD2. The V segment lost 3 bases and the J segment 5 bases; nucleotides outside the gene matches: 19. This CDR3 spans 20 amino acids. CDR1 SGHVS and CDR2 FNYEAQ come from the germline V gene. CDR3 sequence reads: CASSFQPSGLAFSGTGELFF. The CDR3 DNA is TGTGCCAGCAGCTTTCAGCCATCGGGACTAGCCTTTTCGGGTACCGGGGAGCTGTTTTTT.

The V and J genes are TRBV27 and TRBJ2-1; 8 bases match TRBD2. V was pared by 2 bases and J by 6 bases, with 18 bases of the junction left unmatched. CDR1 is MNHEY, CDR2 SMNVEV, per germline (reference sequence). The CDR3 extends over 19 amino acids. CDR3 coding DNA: TGTGCCAGCAGTTTACGCCTATACGGGGGAGCGGGGGTCTTCAATGAGCAGTTCTTC. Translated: CASSLRLYGGAGVFNEQFF.